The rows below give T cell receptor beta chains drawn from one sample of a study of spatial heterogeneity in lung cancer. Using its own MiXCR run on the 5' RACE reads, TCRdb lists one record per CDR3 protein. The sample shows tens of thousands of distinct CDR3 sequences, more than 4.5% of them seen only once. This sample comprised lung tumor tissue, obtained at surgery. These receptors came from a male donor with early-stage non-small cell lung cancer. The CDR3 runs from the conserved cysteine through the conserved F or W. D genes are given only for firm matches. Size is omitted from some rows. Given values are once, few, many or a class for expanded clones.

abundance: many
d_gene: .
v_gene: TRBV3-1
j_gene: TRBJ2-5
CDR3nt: TGTGCCAGCAGCCAAGGTCTTGATGAGACCCAGTACTTC
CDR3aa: CASSQGLDETQYF

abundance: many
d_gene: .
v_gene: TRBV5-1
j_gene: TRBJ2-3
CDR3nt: TGCGCCAGCAGCTTGGCACACGGGTTCCCAGATACGCAGTATTTT
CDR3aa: CASSLAHGFPDTQYF

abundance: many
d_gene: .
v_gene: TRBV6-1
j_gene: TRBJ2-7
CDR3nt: TGTGCCACAGACAGCTCAACCTACGAGCAGTACTTC
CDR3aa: CATDSSTYEQYF

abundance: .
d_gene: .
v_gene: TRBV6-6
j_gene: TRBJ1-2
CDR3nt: TGTGCCAGCCGGGATAAGAGTGGGCCCTATGGCTACACCTTC
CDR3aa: CASRDKSGPYGYTF

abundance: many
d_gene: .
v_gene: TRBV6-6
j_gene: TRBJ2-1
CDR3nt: TGTGCCAGCAGTTACTACGGTGATGAGCAGTTCTTC
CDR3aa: CASSYYGDEQFF

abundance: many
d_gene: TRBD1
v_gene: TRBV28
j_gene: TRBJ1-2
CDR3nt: TGTGCCAGCAGTTTGGGGGACAGGGTTACTGGCTACACCTTC
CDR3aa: CASSLGDRVTGYTF

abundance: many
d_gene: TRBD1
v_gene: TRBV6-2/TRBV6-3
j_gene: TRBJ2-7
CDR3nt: TGTGCCAGCAGTCTTCACGGGGACAGGGGGCAGTACGAGCAGTACTTC
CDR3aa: CASSLHGDRGQYEQYF

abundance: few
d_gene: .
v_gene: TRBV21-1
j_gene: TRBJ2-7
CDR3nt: TGTGCCAGCGGTAATCGGGATCAGAGCTACGAGCAGTACTTC
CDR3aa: CASGNRDQSYEQYF

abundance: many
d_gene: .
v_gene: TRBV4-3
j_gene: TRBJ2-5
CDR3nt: TGCGCCAGCAGCCAAGATCATTTTTGGGAGACCCAGTACTTC
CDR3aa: CASSQDHFWETQYF

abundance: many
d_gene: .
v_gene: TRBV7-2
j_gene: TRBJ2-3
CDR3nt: TGTGCCAGCAGCTTCTTCACAGATACGCAGTATTTT
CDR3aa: CASSFFTDTQYF

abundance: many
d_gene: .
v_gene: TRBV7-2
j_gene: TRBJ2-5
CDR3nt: TGTGCCAGCAGCTTTGGGAGAAGGCAGACCCAGTACTTC
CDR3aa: CASSFGRRQTQYF

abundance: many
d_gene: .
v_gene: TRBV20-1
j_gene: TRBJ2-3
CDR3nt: TGCAGTGCAAGCGCACAGGGTGATACGCAGTATTTT
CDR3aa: CSASAQGDTQYF

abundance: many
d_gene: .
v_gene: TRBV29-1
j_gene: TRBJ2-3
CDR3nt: TGCAGCGTCCACAGGGTGGGGGTAGATACGCAGTATTTT
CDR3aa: CSVHRVGVDTQYF

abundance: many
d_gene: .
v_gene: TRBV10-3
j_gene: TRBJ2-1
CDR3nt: TGTGCCATCAGTCCACAGGGGGGGGCCTACAATGAGCAGTTCTTC
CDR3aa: CAISPQGGAYNEQFF

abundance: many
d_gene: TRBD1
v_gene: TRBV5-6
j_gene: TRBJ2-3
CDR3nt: TGTGCCAGCAGCCTCTATGACAGGGCCCCAGATACGCAGTATTTT
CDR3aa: CASSLYDRAPDTQYF

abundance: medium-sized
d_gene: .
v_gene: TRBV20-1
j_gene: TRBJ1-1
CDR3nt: TGCAGTGCTAGAGAGCTCCGGGGCACTGAAGCTTTCTTT
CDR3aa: CSARELRGTEAFF

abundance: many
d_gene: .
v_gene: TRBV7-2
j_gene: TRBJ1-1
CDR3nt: TGTGCCAGCAGCCCCAGGGGAATCGAGGACACTGAAGCTTTCTTT
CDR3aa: CASSPRGIEDTEAFF

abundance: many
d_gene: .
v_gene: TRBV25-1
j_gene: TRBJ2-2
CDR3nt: TGTGCCAGCCGTGGGGCATCCGGACCCTTCGCGGGGGAGCTGTTTTTT
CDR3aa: CASRGASGPFAGELFF

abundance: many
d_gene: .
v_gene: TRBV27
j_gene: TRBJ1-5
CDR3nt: TGTGCCAGCAGTTTAGGACACGGCGGTCAGCCCCAGCATTTT
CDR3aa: CASSLGHGGQPQHF

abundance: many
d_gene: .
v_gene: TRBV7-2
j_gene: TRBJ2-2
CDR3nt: TGTGCCAGCAGCTTAGCACGAGGAGTCACCGGGGAGCTGTTTTTT
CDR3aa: CASSLARGVTGELFF

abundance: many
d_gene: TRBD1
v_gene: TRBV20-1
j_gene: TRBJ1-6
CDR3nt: TGCAGTGCTACCAGGGGGCTCAATAATTCACCCCTCCACTTT
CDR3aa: CSATRGLNNSPLHF

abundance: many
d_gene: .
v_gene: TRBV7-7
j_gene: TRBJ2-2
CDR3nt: TGTGCTAGCAGCTTAGGTGGACATACCGGGGAGCTGTTTTTT
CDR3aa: CASSLGGHTGELFF

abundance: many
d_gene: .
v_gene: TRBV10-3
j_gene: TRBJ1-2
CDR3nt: TGTGCCATCACCAAAGCGAGACGGGCCGAGTGGTATGGCTACACCTTC
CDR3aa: CAITKARRAEWYGYTF

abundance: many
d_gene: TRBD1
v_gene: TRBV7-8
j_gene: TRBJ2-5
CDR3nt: TGTGCCAGCAGGCGTGGACAGGGAGGACAAGAGACCCAGTACTTC
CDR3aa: CASRRGQGGQETQYF

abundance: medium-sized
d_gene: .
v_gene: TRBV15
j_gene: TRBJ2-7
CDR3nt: TGTGCCACCAGCACCCGGGGCCACTACGAGCAGTACTTC
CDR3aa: CATSTRGHYEQYF

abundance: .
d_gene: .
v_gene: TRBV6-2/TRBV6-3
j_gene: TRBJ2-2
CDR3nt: TGTGCCAGCGCTCGATGGAACGGGGAGCTGTTTTTT
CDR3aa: CASARWNGELFF

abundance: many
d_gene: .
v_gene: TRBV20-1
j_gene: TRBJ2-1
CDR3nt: TGCAGTGCTAGAGATATTTCTGGACCACGGGATAAGTTCTTC
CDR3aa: CSARDISGPRDKFF

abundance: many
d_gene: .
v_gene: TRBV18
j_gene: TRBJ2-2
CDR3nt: TGTGCCAGCTCACCCTTCGGCGGCACCGGGGAGCTGTTTTTT
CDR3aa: CASSPFGGTGELFF

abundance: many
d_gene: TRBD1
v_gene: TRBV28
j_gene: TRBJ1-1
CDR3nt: TGTGCCAGCAGTTTATACGCAGGGGGGGTCGGGAACACTGAAGCTTTCTTT
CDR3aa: CASSLYAGGVGNTEAFF

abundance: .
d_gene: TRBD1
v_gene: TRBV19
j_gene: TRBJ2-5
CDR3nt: TGTGCCAGTAGTCTCCTAGGAGAGAGGGGGCGGGAGACCCAGTACTTC
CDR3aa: CASSLLGERGRETQYF

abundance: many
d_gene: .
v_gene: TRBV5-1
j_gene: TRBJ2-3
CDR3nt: TGCGCCAGCAGCTCAGGGATGGGTACGCAGTATTTT
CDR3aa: CASSSGMGTQYF

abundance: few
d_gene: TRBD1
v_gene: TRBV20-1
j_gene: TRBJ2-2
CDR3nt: TGCAGTGCTAAAGGGACAGGGAACACCGGGGAGCTGTTTTTT
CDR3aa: CSAKGTGNTGELFF

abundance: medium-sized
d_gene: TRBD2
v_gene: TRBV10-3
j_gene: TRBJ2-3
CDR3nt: TGTGCCATCAGTGGGGGACTAGCACGAAACTACACAGATACGCAGTATTTT
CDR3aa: CAISGGLARNYTDTQYF

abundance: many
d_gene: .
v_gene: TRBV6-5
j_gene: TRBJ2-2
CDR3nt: TGTGCCAGCAGTTACTCCCTTCAACGTAACACCGGGGAGCTGTTTTTT
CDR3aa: CASSYSLQRNTGELFF

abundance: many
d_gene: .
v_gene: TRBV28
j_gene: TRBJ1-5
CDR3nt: TGTGCCAGCAGTTTAATCCAGGGGAGTCAGCCCCAGCATTTT
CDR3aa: CASSLIQGSQPQHF

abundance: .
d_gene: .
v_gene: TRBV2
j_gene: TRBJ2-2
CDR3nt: TGTGCCAGCACCCTAACACCGATCGACACCGGGGAGCTGTTTTTT
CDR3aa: CASTLTPIDTGELFF

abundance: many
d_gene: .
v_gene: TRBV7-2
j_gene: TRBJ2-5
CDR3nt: TGTGCCAGCAGCTTAGGGGGGGCTCAAGAGACCCAGTACTTC
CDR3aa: CASSLGGAQETQYF

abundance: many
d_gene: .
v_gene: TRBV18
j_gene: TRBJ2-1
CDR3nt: TGTGCCAGCTCACCACGGACTAACAATGAGCAGTTCTTC
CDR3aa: CASSPRTNNEQFF